The 25 T cell receptor beta chains in this list originate from one sample, sequenced in a study of identical twins. TCRdb re-called the 5' RACE reads through MiXCR, storing one row per CDR3 protein. The data hold approximately 1.8 million distinct CDR3 sequences, with less than 40% observed a single time. The sequenced material came from cord blood. Receptors originate from a newborn girl in good health.

The rearrangement links TRBV20-1 to TRBJ2-7, with 11 bases fitting TRBD1. Trimming cost V 6 bases and J 7 bases; bases outside gene matches: 11. CDR1 and CDR2 (germline): DFQATT, SNEGSKA (reference sequence). The CDR3 has 14 residues. CDR3 sequence (DNA): TGCAGTGCCACCGGACAGGGGGCAGATAATGAGCAGTACTTC. As protein: CSATGQGADNEQYF.

This clonotype was observed a few times. This chain connects TRBV4-1 to TRBJ2-5; 12 nucleotides align to TRBD2. This CDR3 contains 19 residues. J gave up 3 bases and V 0 bases, and 11 bases lay outside the gene matches. Germline CDR1 MGHRA, CDR2 YSYEKL. CDR3 protein: CASSQDLRLAGVSKETQYF. DNA of the CDR3: TGCGCCAGCAGCCAAGATCTGCGACTAGCGGGAGTTAGTAAAGAGACCCAGTACTTC.

V usage is TRBV28 and J usage is TRBJ1-6; the D gene is possibly TRBD1 (5 bases). The germline V gene has CDR1 MDHEN and CDR2 SYDVKM. V lost 5 bases and J lost 2, with 16 bases in between. There are 17 residues in the CDR3. The CDR3, as DNA: TGTGCCAGCAGTCCGGGGACCCCGGAAACCTATAATTCACCCCTCCACTTT. It is translated as CASSPGTPETYNSPLHF.

The sample holds a few counts of this clonotype. The CDR3 sequence is CASSFFGQQQFF. The CDR3, as DNA: TGTGCCAGCAGTTTTTTCGGACAACAGCAGTTCTTC. The rearrangement joins TRBV27 to TRBJ2-1; maybe TRBD1 (5 bases). The CDR3 is 12 amino acids. Looked up from germline, CDR1 is MNHEY and CDR2 is SMNVEV (reference sequence). Trimming removed 3 bases at V and 11 bases at J, with 11 bases between.

This rearrangement joins TRBV10-3 to TRBJ2-7; the D gene is possibly TRBD2 (6 bases). CDR3 length: 15 amino acids. V shed 0 bases and J shed 2 bases, with 11 bases lying between them. Germline assignment: CDR1 ENHRY and CDR2 SYGVKD. The CDR3 region is CAISESTRLTYEQYF. CDR3 in DNA: TGTGCCATCAGTGAGTCGACTAGGCTCACCTACGAGCAGTACTTC.

This clonotype was observed a handful of times. This chain uses TRBV5-1 with TRBJ1-1; 7 bases match TRBD1. CDR3 length: 16 amino acids. The germline CDR1 and CDR2 sequences are SGHRS and YFSETQ. V trimming: 5 bases; J trimming: 0 bases; junction bases outside the gene matches: 10. The CDR3 nucleotides read TGCGCCAGCAGTAGGGGACAGAACCTCATGAACACTGAAGCTTTCTTT. It codes for CASSRGQNLMNTEAFF.

This clonotype has only a few counts. The chain is built from TRBV4-2 and TRBJ2-5, with TRBD1 identical over 11 bases. The length of the CDR3 is 14 residues. The germline V gene has CDR1 LGHNA and CDR2 YNFKEQ. The trim removed 5 bases at V and 5 bases at J, leaving 4 bases unmatched. CDR3 sequence reads: CASSGTGGWETQYF. CDR3 coding DNA: TGTGCCAGCAGCGGGACAGGGGGGTGGGAGACCCAGTACTTC.

This clonotype has only one observation. This may arise from a read error, as a much more abundant clone is one base away. The V and J genes are TRBV27 and TRBJ1-2; D not resolved. Per the germline V gene, CDR1 is MNHEY and CDR2 is SMNVEV (reference sequence). CDR3 length equals 13 residues. The CDR3 sequence: CAGSLSPPYGYTF. The CDR3, as DNA: TGTGCCGGCAGTTTATCCCCCCCTTATGGCTACACCTTC.

On this clonotype: This clone may be a read error of a much larger clone one base away. V and J are TRBV13 and TRBJ1-4, with D unresolved. V lost 3 bases and J 4 bases, leaving 3 bases between the germline ends. This CDR3 is built from 12 residues. CDR1 and CDR2 from the germline V gene are PRHDT and FYEKMQ (reference sequence). This chain's CDR3 is CASSFHNEKLFF. Here the CDR3 DNA reads TGTGCCAGCAGCTTCCATAATGAAAAACTGTTTTTT.

In its sample, this clonotype was seen a few times. This chain joins TRBV6-1 and TRBJ1-4, with no clear D. Germline values: CDR1 MNHNS, CDR2 SASEGT. The CDR3 loop spans 12 amino acids. V lost 0 bases, J lost 8 bases, and 4 bases lay in between. The DNA of the CDR3 is TGTGCCAGCAGTGAAGCCAGGGAAAAACTGTTTTTT. This codes for CASSEAREKLFF.

A few counts support this clonotype. The chain has TRBV20-1 and TRBJ2-4, with 13 bases identical to TRBD2. The CDR3 spans 14 residues. Germline V lookup: CDR1 DFQATT, CDR2 SNEGSKA (reference sequence). J gave up 13 bases and V 7 bases, and 13 bases lay outside the gene matches. The CDR3, as DNA: TGCAGTGTCCTTACGACTAGCGGGGGGTTGAAGCAGTACTTC. Translated, it gives CSVLTTSGGLKQYF.

DNA of the CDR3: TGTGCCATCAGTGATGGACAAATCTCACCCCTCCACTTT. It is translated as CAISDGQISPLHF. The chain recombines TRBV10-3 with TRBJ1-6; possible D gene TRBD1, 5 bases. Per the germline V gene, CDR1 is ENHRY and CDR2 is SYGVKD. CDR3 length equals 13 residues. Trimming pared 3 bases from V and 10 bases from J, leaving 10 bases between.

This clonotype was seen a handful of times. V is TRBV10-1 and J is TRBJ1-2; 8 positions agree with TRBD1. The CDR3 extends over 17 amino acids. V lost 5 bases, J lost 2 bases, and 13 bases stayed unmatched. The germline gives CDR1 WNHNN, CDR2 SYGVQD (reference sequence). CDR3 loop: CASSRPPGQGANYGYTF. The CDR3 nucleotides read TGCGCCAGCAGTCGACCACCAGGACAGGGAGCGAACTATGGCTACACCTTC.

The CDR3 protein is CASSQSGQTSGYTF. The CDR3 DNA follows: TGTGCCAGCTCACAATCGGGACAGACTAGCGGCTACACCTTC. This rearrangement joins TRBV18 to TRBJ1-2, with 7 bases lining up with TRBD1. Per the germline V gene, CDR1 is KGHSH and CDR2 is LQKENI. The CDR3 contains 14 residues. J gave up 8 bases and V 4 bases, and 10 bases lay outside the gene matches.

This clonotype was seen a handful of times. The V and J genes are TRBV12-3 or TRBV12-4 and TRBJ2-5; D perhaps matches TRBD2 (5 bases). The CDR3 extends over 14 amino acids. Trimming stripped 2 bases from V and 3 bases from J, with 10 bases between. CDR3 protein: CASSLSDYKETQYF. In DNA form, the CDR3 reads TGTGCCAGCAGTTTAAGCGACTACAAAGAGACCCAGTACTTC.

This clonotype was recorded many times. V is TRBV4-2 and J is TRBJ2-3; 11 bases agree with TRBD2. CDR3 length: 15 residues. The V segment lost 5 bases and the J segment 4 bases; nucleotides outside the gene matches: 5. Germline-derived CDR1 and CDR2 are LGHNA and YNFKEQ. Written as DNA, the CDR3 is TGTGCCAGCAGCGAGACTAGCGGGGTCGCAGATACGCAGTATTTT. Amino acids: CASSETSGVADTQYF.

This clonotype was detected only a few times. V and J are TRBV27 and TRBJ2-3, with a tentative D call TRBD2 (5 bases). Trimming cost V 6 bases and J 4 bases, with 17 bases left between them. Germline CDR1 reads MNHEY; CDR2 reads SMNVEV (reference sequence). This CDR3 is built from 15 residues. Written as DNA, the CDR3 is TGTGCCAGCAGCCCCTTCACTAGTTCCGCAGATACGCAGTATTTT. Protein: CASSPFTSSADTQYF.

This clonotype has ten or more counts. This chain links TRBV7-2 with TRBJ1-2; tentatively, D is TRBD1 (5 bases). The CDR3 is made up of 15 amino acids. From germline, CDR1 is SGHTA and CDR2 FQGNSA. V lost 7 bases and J 7 bases, leaving 22 bases between the germline ends. The CDR3 DNA is TGTGCCAGCAAGACCGGGACTCCGAATAGGAGTGGCTACACCTTC. The encoded protein is CASKTGTPNRSGYTF. Full variable domain (remainder filled in from reference TRBV7-2 and TRBJ1-2): GAGVSQSPSNKVTEKGKDVELRCDPISGHTALYWYRQSLGQGLEFLIYFQGNSAPDKSGLPSDRFSAERTGGSVSTLTIQRTQQEDSAVYLCASKTGTPNRSGYTFGSGTRLTVV.

The chain couples TRBV11-2 to TRBJ2-1; 9 bases match TRBD2. V was pared by 1 base and J by 10 bases, with 14 bases of the junction left unmatched. CDR3 length equals 17 residues. Germline loops: CDR1 SGHAT, CDR2 FQNNGV. This CDR3 reads CASSLGRTSAWGIEQFF. The CDR3 bases are TGTGCCAGCAGCTTAGGTCGGACTAGCGCTTGGGGGATCGAGCAGTTCTTC.

The rearrangement joins TRBV12-3 or TRBV12-4 to TRBJ1-2; D is uncertain. CDR3 length: 14 amino acids. Trimming took 8 bases from V and 4 from J, leaving 17 bases between them. The CDR3 protein is CASGETDPSYGYTF. The CDR3 bases are TGTGCCAGCGGAGAGACCGACCCATCCTATGGCTACACCTTC.

This clonotype was observed a handful of times. CDR3 DNA: TGTGCCATCAGTGAGTCGAGAGCCAGCGGGGAGGATGAGCAGTTCTTC. Protein product: CAISESRASGEDEQFF. The V gene is TRBV10-3, the J gene TRBJ2-1, with 7 bases aligning to TRBD2. Germline V gives CDR1 ENHRY, CDR2 SYGVKD. CDR3 size: 16 residues. The V and J ends lost 0 bases and 8 bases, in that order; junction bases with no gene match: 10.

This clonotype was counted a few times. The genes are TRBV28 and TRBJ1-6; D not resolved. The V gene lost 7 bases and the J gene lost 0 bases, with 13 bases spanning the gap. The germline CDR1 and CDR2 sequences are MDHEN and SYDVKM. The length of the CDR3 is 16 residues. CDR3 loop: CASNWAGSSYNSPLHF. The CDR3 nucleotides read TGTGCCAGCAACTGGGCAGGCAGCTCCTATAATTCACCCCTCCACTTT.

V is TRBV28 and J is TRBJ2-1; 7 bases align to TRBD2. In germline, CDR1 is MDHEN, CDR2 SYDVKM. Trimming removed 7 bases from V and 0 bases from J; junction bases left unmatched: 3. This CDR3 has 14 amino acids. CDR3 nucleotides: TGTGCCAGCAACCCTAGCGGCTCCTACAATGAGCAGTTCTTC. Translating it yields CASNPSGSYNEQFF. Full variable domain (outside the CDR3, taken from reference TRBV28 and TRBJ2-1): DVKVTQSSRYLVKRTGEKVFLECVQDMDHENMFWYRQDPGLGLRLIYFSYDVKMKEKGDIPEGYSVSREKKERFSLILESASTNQTSMYLCASNPSGSYNEQFFGPGTRLTVL.

V usage is TRBV21-1 and J usage is TRBJ1-4; the D call TRBD1 from the table was never checked on the DNA. TRBV21-1 is designated a pseudogene. The CDR3 sequence is 13 residues long. The CDR3 nucleotides are TGTGCCAGCAGCAAAGGCAGGGCGGAAAAACTGTTTTTT. Amino acid sequence: CASSKGRAEKLFF.

This clonotype has just a few counts. V and J are TRBV29-1 and TRBJ2-5; perhaps TRBD2 as D (5 bases). This CDR3 has 14 residues. V was clipped by 4 bases and J by 1 base, with 13 bases between them. The germline V gene has CDR1 SQVTM and CDR2 ANQGSEA. The CDR3: CSVVSPGGQETQYF. Here the CDR3 DNA reads TGCAGCGTTGTCTCTCCAGGAGGCCAAGAGACCCAGTACTTC.